This TCR beta chain stems from a study of blood T cell repertoires in COVID-19. About the research overall: The study drew acute and convalescent COVID-19 samples from the United States, Italy and Spain.

V trimming: 2 bases; J trimming: 1 base; junction bases outside the gene matches: 5. There are 16 residues in the CDR3. Germline V gene lookup returns CDR1 SGDLS and CDR2 YYNGEE. The authors' processing: By means of reference gene primer amplification, nucleated cell counts were estimated. Sequencing used immunoSEQ multiplex PCR; TCRdb keeps in-frame clones, though not all of them. V, J and clone size are taken as reported in that table, and D and trimming were inferred from the DNA itself. The table lists around 100,000 clones, about four fifths of them singletons. The genes are TRBV9 and TRBJ1-2, with 10 bases identical to TRBD1. The sequencing sample was made of peripheral blood. The sequence was obtained from a man older than 75 with COVID-19, enrolled during active disease. CDR3: CASSVTDRGNNYGYTF. The CDR3 DNA reads TGTGCCAGCAGCGTGACGGACAGGGGGAATAACTATGGCTACACCTTC.